The 27 T cell receptor beta chains below come from one sample, sequenced in a study of blood T cells in healthy people across ages. PCR was performed a second time for about 7 to 11 cycles using a sample-barcoded 5' primer and a J-beta primer mix. TCRdb itself ran the 5' RACE reads through MiXCR, one entry per CDR3 protein. Here the sample spans some 730,000 distinct CDR3 sequences, 20% to 25% being singletons. Sequencing used blood. All receptors derive from a man between 65 and 80 years old in good health.

This clonotype has only a few counts. The genes are TRBV6-1 and TRBJ1-4, with TRBD1 identical over 8 bases. Losses at the gene ends were 3 bases for V and 4 bases for J; bases not matched to a gene: 4. Germline V gene sequence: CDR1 MNHNS, CDR2 SASEGT. The CDR3 totals 15 residues. For the CDR3, the DNA is TGTGCCAGCAGTGACACAGGGGGAATTAATGAAAAACTGTTTTTT. It encodes CASSDTGGINEKLFF.

The chain links TRBV7-7 to TRBJ2-5, with TRBD2 identical over 8 bases. Germline V gives CDR1 SSHAT, CDR2 FNYEAQ (reference sequence). The CDR3 contains 16 residues. V shed 1 base and J 1 base; nucleotides not matched to a gene: 5. Written as DNA, the CDR3 is TGTGCCAGCAGCTTAGTGTCTAGCGGGCCCCAAGAGACCCAGTACTTC. Protein: CASSLVSSGPQETQYF.

This clonotype appeared many times. The gene calls are TRBV5-1 and TRBJ1-5; 7 bases fit TRBD1. This CDR3 comprises 14 residues. Trimming at V came to 4 bases and at J to 5 bases, leaving 6 bases not matched to a gene. Germline loops: CDR1 SGHRS, CDR2 YFSETQ. CDR3 DNA: TGCGCCAGCAGCCCTGGACAGGTCGATCAGCCCCAGCATTTT. It specifies CASSPGQVDQPQHF.

In its sample, this clonotype was seen many times. The chain is built from TRBV5-5 and TRBJ2-5; TRBD2 matches at 11 bases. The V and J ends lost 1 base and 5 bases, in that order; junction bases with no gene match: 7. The CDR3 has 16 residues. Germline CDR1 SGHKS, CDR2 YYEKEE (reference sequence). The CDR3 region is CASSLFRTSGGETQYF. CDR3 DNA sequence: TGTGCCAGCAGCTTGTTTCGTACTAGCGGGGGTGAGACCCAGTACTTC.

This clonotype was detected only a few times. V and J are TRBV6-7 and TRBJ2-5, with 9 bases identical to TRBD1. TRBV6-7 is sorted into the ORF group, with uncertain function. With 6 bases clipped from V and 3 bases from J, the junction kept 11 bases outside the gene matches. CDR3 length equals 16 residues. CDR3 bases: TGTGCCAGCAGACTCCGGGACAGGGAAAGAAAAGAGACCCAGTACTTC. Translating it yields CASRLRDRERKETQYF.

In regard to this clonotype: An end of the junction differs from the germline gene, which may be a read error. The chain recombines TRBV20-1 with TRBJ1-2; D unresolved. From germline, CDR1 is DFQATT and CDR2 SNEGSKA (reference sequence). The CDR3 is 12 amino acids. Here the CDR3 reads CSAQRDNYGHTF. The CDR3 region has the DNA TGCAGTGCTCAAAGAGATAACTATGGCCACACCTTC.

The chain combines TRBV5-1 with TRBJ2-3, with D perhaps TRBD2 (6 bases). The germline V gene encodes CDR1 SGHRS and CDR2 YFSETQ. V was shortened by 1 base and J by 0 bases, with 12 bases between the two germline ends. This CDR3 is 16 amino acids long. The CDR3 DNA is TGCGCCAGCAGCTTGCCAACGGGAGCCAGCACAGATACGCAGTATTTT. It encodes CASSLPTGASTDTQYF.

V gene TRBV6-1 combines with J gene TRBJ2-2; tentative D call: TRBD1 (5 bases). CDR1 MNHNS and CDR2 SASEGT come from the germline V gene. The CDR3 is 15 amino acids. V was shortened by 4 bases and J by 0 bases, with 9 bases between the two germline ends. CDR3 sequence (DNA): TGTGCCAGCAGTGTAAGCAGGGCGAACACCGGGGAGCTGTTTTTT. It translates to CASSVSRANTGELFF.

Points on this clonotype: Mismatch with germline at one junction end may stem from a read error. The V and J genes are TRBV18 and TRBJ1-1; no firm D call. This CDR3 region has 14 residues. Germline V gene sequence: CDR1 KGHSH, CDR2 LQKENI. The CDR3: CASSTLKQNTEAFF. In nucleotides, the CDR3 is TGTGCTAGCTCTACTCTAAAACAGAACACTGAAGCTTTCTTT.

The rearrangement joins TRBV7-2 to TRBJ1-1, with 8 bases identical to TRBD1. Germline assignment: CDR1 SGHTA and CDR2 FQGNSA. CDR3 length: 15 amino acids. V lost 5 bases, J lost 1 base, and 6 bases stayed unmatched. CDR3 amino acids: CASSPGGGRNTEAFF. For the CDR3, the DNA is TGTGCCAGCAGCCCAGGGGGCGGTAGGAACACTGAAGCTTTCTTT.

The chain has TRBV7-7 and TRBJ2-5, with 12 nucleotides matching TRBD1. V trimming: 5 bases; J trimming: 5 bases; junction bases outside the gene matches: 6. From germline, CDR1 is SSHAT and CDR2 FNYEAQ (reference sequence). This CDR3 region has 15 residues. This CDR3 is CASSITGTGGETQYF. CDR3 DNA: TGTGCCAGCAGCATAACCGGGACAGGGGGCGAGACCCAGTACTTC.

The chain uses TRBV10-3 and TRBJ1-4, with a possible D match to TRBD1 (5 bases). The germline CDR1 and CDR2 sequences are ENHRY and SYGVKD. The V and J ends lost 0 bases and 7 bases respectively, with 12 bases between them. The CDR3 totals 15 residues. The CDR3 region has the DNA TGTGCCATCAGTGAGTCTTACGCAGGGTTTGAAAAACTGTTTTTT. Translation: CAISESYAGFEKLFF.

In this sample, this clonotype turned up a few times. The V and J genes are TRBV7-2 and TRBJ1-2; no clear D. Trimming removed 7 bases at V and 2 bases at J, with 20 bases between. The length of the CDR3 is 16 residues. Germline CDR1 SGHTA, CDR2 FQGNSA. In nucleotides, the CDR3 is TGTGCCAGCACCTCCTATGCGACGGAATACAACTATGGCTACACCTTC. Protein: CASTSYATEYNYGYTF.

This clonotype turned up a few times. CDR3 in amino acids: CASRKSGQGASYGYTF. CDR3 in DNA: TGTGCCAGCAGAAAATCCGGACAGGGGGCAAGCTATGGCTACACCTTC. The J gene is TRBJ1-2, the V gene TRBV6-2 or TRBV6-3, with 11 bases that match TRBD1. J lost 4 bases, V lost 6 bases, and 10 bases had no gene match. This CDR3 has 16 amino acids. The germline V gene encodes CDR1 MNHEY and CDR2 SVGEGT.

Concerning this clonotype: A much larger clone sits a single nucleotide away, making a read error possible. The J gene is TRBJ2-1, the V gene TRBV29-1; TRBD2 is a possible D gene (6 bases). The CDR3 sequence is 12 residues long. CDR1 and CDR2 (germline): SQVTM, ANQGSEA. The germline V and J ends were trimmed by 4 bases and 6 bases, with 10 bases remaining between them. In nucleotides, the CDR3 is TGCAGCGTTGGAAATAGCGGCAATGAGCAGTTCTTC. It specifies CSVGNSGNEQFF.

This clonotype showed up many times. The gene calls are TRBV29-1 and TRBJ2-3, with a tentative D call TRBD2 (5 bases). There are 12 residues in the CDR3. The V and J ends lost 7 bases and 15 bases respectively, with 23 bases between them. CDR1 is SQVTM, CDR2 ANQGSEA, per germline. In nucleotides, the CDR3 is TGCAGCGCCAGCATCCAGTCCGCAGCGGAATATTTT. Amino acid sequence: CSASIQSAAEYF.

The rearrangement uses TRBV24-1 and TRBJ2-3, with unresolved D. This CDR3 is built from 12 residues. The germline CDR1 and CDR2 sequences are KGHDR and SFDVKD. V shed 1 base and J shed 9 bases, with 7 bases lying between them. This chain's CDR3 is CATSDFLGTQYF. The CDR3 bases are TGTGCCACCAGTGATTTTTTGGGGACGCAGTATTTT.

Details on this clonotype: Possible read error: a much larger clone is one base away. The gene calls are TRBV19 and TRBJ2-5, with D possibly matching TRBD1 (6 bases). This CDR3 has 13 amino acids. The V end lost 4 bases, the J end lost 1 base, and 7 bases lay between the germline ends. In germline, CDR1 is LNHDA, CDR2 SQIVND (reference sequence). The CDR3 loop is CASSKDSQETQYF. The CDR3 DNA follows: TGTGCCAGTAGTAAGGACAGCCAAGAGACCCAGTACTTC.

This clonotype appeared a few times. This chain uses TRBV20-1 with TRBJ2-7; D uncertain. The J call may be faulty, since TRBJ2-1 better matches the DNA end. Germline CDR1 reads DFQATT; CDR2 reads SNEGSKA (reference sequence). There are 13 residues in the CDR3. CDR3 sequence reads: CSASLVPYNEQFF. Written as DNA, the CDR3 is TGCAGTGCTAGTCTCGTTCCCTACAATGAGCAGTTCTTC.

The chain combines TRBV15 with TRBJ1-4, with TRBD1 as a possible D gene (5 bases). V was pared by 2 bases and J by 2 bases, with 9 bases between. CDR3 length: 15 residues. Looked up from germline, CDR1 is LNHNV and CDR2 is YYDKDF (reference sequence). The CDR3: CATSRHEGTNEKLFF. As DNA, the CDR3 is TGTGCCACCAGCAGACATGAGGGGACTAATGAAAAACTGTTTTTT. The full variable domain, with the rest looked up from reference TRBV15 and TRBJ1-4, is DAMVIQNPRYQVTQFGKPVTLSCSQTLNHNVMYWYQQKSSQAPKLLFHYYDKDFNNEADTPDNFQSRRPNTSFCFLDIRSPGLGDTAMYLCATSRHEGTNEKLFFGSGTQLSVL.

V usage is TRBV29-1 and J usage is TRBJ2-1; D is unresolved. Trimming stripped 6 bases from V and 7 bases from J, with 10 bases between. Germline CDR1 reads SQVTM; CDR2 reads ANQGSEA. The CDR3 sequence is 11 residues long. Here the CDR3 DNA reads TGCAGCGTGGTGGCGTTTAATGAGCAGTTCTTC. This encodes CSVVAFNEQFF.

This clonotype has only a few counts. The chain combines TRBV6-1 with TRBJ2-7; 8 positions agree with TRBD1. The CDR3 sequence is 14 residues long. J lost 6 bases, V lost 6 bases, and 10 bases had no gene match. Germline loops: CDR1 MNHNS, CDR2 SASEGT. CDR3 amino acids: CASRETGALTEQYF. CDR3 coding DNA: TGTGCCAGCAGAGAGACAGGGGCGCTTACCGAGCAGTACTTC.

Only one count was recorded for this clonotype. This chain connects TRBV6-1 to TRBJ1-5, with 10 bases lining up with TRBD1. Germline V lookup: CDR1 MNHNS, CDR2 SASEGT. Trimming took 7 bases from V and 5 from J; bases not matched to a gene: 8. The CDR3 consists of 15 residues. The CDR3 loop reads CASKQDRGMDQPQHF. The CDR3 DNA is TGTGCCAGCAAACAGGACAGGGGGATGGATCAGCCCCAGCATTTT.

There are a few counts of this clonotype. The V gene is TRBV3-1, the J gene TRBJ2-3; 9 positions agree with TRBD2. The germline V gene encodes CDR1 LGHDT and CDR2 YNNKEL (reference sequence). The V segment lost 4 bases and the J segment 0 bases; nucleotides outside the gene matches: 8. The CDR3 contains 17 residues. CDR3 in DNA: TGTGCCAGCAGCCTCCTCTCCCTAGCGGGGAGCACAGATACGCAGTATTTT. It specifies CASSLLSLAGSTDTQYF.

The V call is TRBV18, the J call TRBJ2-7; maybe TRBD1 (6 bases). Trimming pared 2 bases from V and 0 bases from J, leaving 14 bases between. Germline CDR1 is KGHSH and CDR2 is LQKENI. CDR3 length: 16 residues. The CDR3 DNA sequence: TGTGCCAGCTCACCAAGTAGGACAGATCCCTCCTACGAGCAGTACTTC. Protein product: CASSPSRTDPSYEQYF.

This clonotype was recorded a few times. J is TRBJ1-4 and V is TRBV6-1; weak D call: TRBD1 (5 bases). Deletions cut 9 bases from V and 0 bases from J, with 17 bases between. This CDR3 spans 16 amino acids. Per the germline V gene, CDR1 is MNHNS and CDR2 is SASEGT. CDR3: CASKRSGTATNEKLFF. The DNA for the CDR3 is TGTGCCAGTAAGAGGTCGGGGACTGCAACTAATGAAAAACTGTTTTTT.

J is TRBJ2-5 and V is TRBV7-2; no reliable D call. Trimming removed 2 bases from V and 5 bases from J, with 9 bases in between. The CDR3 consists of 13 residues. From germline, CDR1 is SGHTA and CDR2 FQGNSA. This CDR3 is CASSLFFPETQYF. CDR3 DNA: TGTGCCAGCAGCTTATTCTTTCCGGAGACCCAGTACTTC. Full variable domain (missing parts from reference TRBV7-2 and TRBJ2-5): GAGVSQSPSNKVTEKGKDVELRCDPISGHTALYWYRQSLGQGLEFLIYFQGNSAPDKSGLPSDRFSAERTGGSVSTLTIQRTQQEDSAVYLCASSLFFPETQYFGPGTRLLVL.